This is a list of T cell receptor beta chains from one sample in a study of monozygotic twins with inflammatory bowel disease. TCRdb processed the 5' RACE reads again and assigns one entry to each CDR3 protein, with no DNA. This listing includes a few hundred thousand distinct CDR3 sequences. The specimen was blood. The receptor source for this set is a human donor with ulcerative colitis or Crohn's disease, or a healthy co-twin of an affected twin (not recorded which). CDR3s include the opening cysteine and the closing phenylalanine or tryptophan. Each record gives: J gene, V gene, CDR3 protein.

J gene: TRBJ1-6; V gene: TRBV7-8; CDR3 protein: CASSRPGGSNSPLHF
J gene: TRBJ2-1; V gene: TRBV4-1; CDR3 protein: CASSQSLAGGYNEQFF
J gene: TRBJ1-2; V gene: TRBV12-3/TRBV12-4; CDR3 protein: CASSLGDGTNYGYTF
J gene: TRBJ2-2; V gene: TRBV5-1; CDR3 protein: CASSVGLAGDPNTGELFF
J gene: TRBJ1-6; V gene: TRBV14; CDR3 protein: CASSLTTGNNSPLHF
J gene: TRBJ1-4; V gene: TRBV4-1; CDR3 protein: CASSPGAGVAEKLFF
J gene: TRBJ2-3; V gene: TRBV6-2/TRBV6-3; CDR3 protein: CASNPTTPGQGFPDTQYF
J gene: TRBJ2-3; V gene: TRBV7-3; CDR3 protein: CASSPDRGGADTQYF
J gene: TRBJ1-2; V gene: TRBV29-1; CDR3 protein: CSVDERPGGPHNYGYTF
J gene: TRBJ2-7; V gene: TRBV28; CDR3 protein: CASSLVTSGISYEQYF
J gene: TRBJ2-5; V gene: TRBV5-1; CDR3 protein: CASSFMGQYQETQYF
J gene: TRBJ2-7; V gene: TRBV7-2; CDR3 protein: CASKPAGDSPYEQYF
J gene: TRBJ2-4; V gene: TRBV20-1; CDR3 protein: CSTGTVAKNIQYF
J gene: TRBJ2-1; V gene: TRBV7-3; CDR3 protein: CASSLTGTRSSYNEQFF
J gene: TRBJ1-5; V gene: TRBV4-1; CDR3 protein: CASSQHVGQGMQPQHF
J gene: TRBJ1-5; V gene: TRBV7-8; CDR3 protein: CASSLVQGTQPQHF
J gene: TRBJ2-2; V gene: TRBV4-3; CDR3 protein: CASSQGGFATGELFF
J gene: TRBJ1-4; V gene: TRBV7-6; CDR3 protein: CASSSVGGRAGEKLFF
J gene: TRBJ1-1; V gene: TRBV18; CDR3 protein: CASSPPGGLAGGTEAFF
J gene: TRBJ2-7; V gene: TRBV5-1; CDR3 protein: CASSLTGASYEQYF
J gene: TRBJ1-3; V gene: TRBV12-3/TRBV12-4; CDR3 protein: CASRDTSGNAIYF
J gene: TRBJ2-7; V gene: TRBV5-1; CDR3 protein: CASRDPPRYEQYF
J gene: TRBJ1-6; V gene: TRBV7-3; CDR3 protein: CASSAKLGDNSPLHF
J gene: TRBJ2-7; V gene: TRBV5-1; CDR3 protein: CASSSGQGMSSNYEQYF